The 8 T cell receptor beta chains in this list originate from one sample, sequenced in a study of chemoradiotherapy in HPV16-positive cancers. TCRdb's table, derived via immunoSEQ multiplex PCR, lists solely in-frame clones and lacks some. The sample has about 7,000 clones, 60% to 80% seen once; the top ten hold about 3.7%. Sampling was done from a patient who underwent chemoradiotherapy. These receptors originate from a human donor with HPV-associated anogenital cancer.

This chain links TRBV2 with TRBJ1-1; TRBD1 aligns across 8 bases. This CDR3 has 13 residues. The germline CDR1 and CDR2 sequences are SNHLY and FYNNEI. The trim removed 4 bases at V and 11 bases at J, leaving 9 bases unmatched. The CDR3 is CASSVSDRVRAFF. The CDR3 region has the DNA TGTGCCAGCAGTGTTTCGGACAGGGTGAGGGCTTTCTTT.

V and J are TRBV28 and TRBJ1-2, with D tentatively TRBD1 (5 bases). V was trimmed by 6 bases and J by 6 bases, leaving 17 bases between them. Germline V CDR1 and CDR2: MDHEN, SYDVKM. This CDR3 spans 14 amino acids. The CDR3 bases are TGTGCCAGCAGCCTATGGGTGGCAGGGAATGGCTACACCTTC. This sequence encodes CASSLWVAGNGYTF.

A few counts support this clone. The chain uses TRBV6-6 and TRBJ1-4; maybe TRBD1 (6 bases). V gave up 6 bases and J gave up 0 bases, with 14 bases separating them. Germline V gene sequence: CDR1 MNHNY, CDR2 SVGAGI (reference sequence). The CDR3 sequence is 16 residues long. CDR3 region: CASRQRGEATNEKLFF. CDR3 sequence (DNA): TGTGCCAGCAGGCAGAGGGGGGAGGCAACTAATGAAAAACTGTTTTTT.

The V gene is TRBV6-6, the J gene TRBJ2-6; no clear D gene. This CDR3 has 14 residues. The V end lost 3 bases, the J end lost 4 bases, and 7 bases lay between the germline ends. Germline CDR1 reads MNHNY; CDR2 reads SVGAGI (reference sequence). The CDR3 region has the DNA TGTGCCAGCAGTTATAGGGCCGGGGCCAACGTCCTGACTTTC. This gives the protein CASSYRAGANVLTF.

This clone has just a few counts. V is TRBV5-1 and J is TRBJ1-1, with D perhaps matching TRBD1 (5 bases). There are 15 residues in the CDR3. Germline assignment: CDR1 SGHRS and CDR2 YFSETQ. Trimming left V 2 bases short and J 0 bases short, with 11 bases between. DNA of the CDR3: TGCGCCAGCAGCTTAAGGGGTTCGATGAACACTGAAGCTTTCTTT. It translates to CASSLRGSMNTEAFF.

This rearrangement joins TRBV6-1 to TRBJ1-5; perhaps TRBD1 as D (5 bases). CDR3 length: 13 amino acids. CDR1 is MNHNS and CDR2 is SASEGT in the germline V gene. Trimming cost V 3 bases and J 4 bases, with 7 bases left between them. This CDR3 is CASSERQNQPQHF. CDR3 coding DNA: TGTGCCAGCAGTGAGAGACAGAATCAGCCCCAGCATTTT.

The V call is TRBV19, the J call TRBJ2-1; TRBD1 might be the D (6 bases). V was cut by 6 bases and J by 3 bases, with 15 bases left in between. The CDR3 contains 15 residues. The germline CDR1 and CDR2 sequences are LNHDA and SQIVND (reference sequence). The DNA for the CDR3 is TGTGCCAGTAGCCTGGGACATCAGTTCTACAATGAGCAGTTCTTC. Translating gives CASSLGHQFYNEQFF.

The rearrangement links TRBV30 to TRBJ2-7; D is unclear. The germline V and J ends were trimmed by 0 bases and 8 bases, with 11 bases remaining between them. There are 12 residues in the CDR3. CDR1 and CDR2 (germline): GTSNPN, SVGIG (reference sequence). CDR3 amino acids: CAWSVAWVQQYF. The DNA of the CDR3 is TGTGCCTGGAGTGTAGCTTGGGTACAGCAGTACTTC.